This T cell receptor (beta chain) was recorded in a study of CD8 T cells in ankylosing spondylitis. Study-wide results and caveats: Disease-linked clones were reportedly significantly enriched in matched ankylosing spondylitis synovial fluid. For ankylosing spondylitis blood, a TCR beta motif of roughly 8 highly homologous variants appeared characteristic.

Germline V gene data show CDR1 as LNHNV and CDR2 as YYDKDF (reference sequence). The V and J ends lost 1 base and 0 bases respectively, with 15 bases between them. The CDR3 is made up of 17 amino acids. Using its own MiXCR run on the 5' RACE reads, TCRdb lists one record per CDR3 protein. The data contain roughly 180,000 distinct CDR3 sequences, under 15% of them seen just once; the ten biggest clones take up around 10%. Comment on this clonotype: No antigen is known for it.

Source material: blood, either unsorted or a sorted T cell fraction (not recorded which). This chain uses TRBV15 with TRBJ1-1; D is unclear. This clonotype was sampled from a female donor with ankylosing spondylitis or in good health (not recorded which). CDR3 sequence: CATSRGRAQPLNTEAFF. CDR3 nucleotide sequence: TGTGCCACCAGCAGAGGTAGGGCACAGCCTCTGAACACTGAAGCTTTCTTT. Full variable domain (missing parts from reference TRBV15 and TRBJ1-1): DAMVIQNPRYQVTQFGKPVTLSCSQTLNHNVMYWYQQKSSQAPKLLFHYYDKDFNNEADTPDNFQSRRPNTSFCFLDIRSPGLGDTAMYLCATSRGRAQPLNTEAFFGQGTRLTVV.